This TCR beta chain was found in a study of response to subunit inactivated influenza vaccine. Only a few counts were recorded for this clonotype. Its antigen is as yet unknown. Regarding the study as a whole: It was the authors' suggestion that each seasonal influenza vaccination recruits few new T cells.

MiXCR was run by TCRdb on the RT-PCR reads, yielding one entry per CDR3 protein. The sample contains 500,000 or so distinct CDR3 sequences, approximately 16% of which appear only once. Trimming at V came to 2 bases and at J to 3 bases, leaving 11 bases not matched to a gene. The CDR3 sequence is 17 residues long. Germline CDR1 and CDR2: LGHNA and YNFKEQ. The receptor was isolated from a man in his fifties or sixties who received an inactivated influenza vaccine. This sequence joins TRBV4-2 and TRBJ2-3, with TRBD1 matching over 7 bases. Material: CD4+ T cells sorted from PBMCs, obtained roughly 24 months after vaccination. CDR3 nucleotide sequence: TGTGCCAGCAGCCAAAACTTAGACAGGGACGGGACAGATACGCAGTATTTT. This encodes CASSQNLDRDGTDTQYF.